The sequence of this TCR beta chain was determined in a study of CD8+CD57+ T cells in acquired aplastic anemia. Study information: Across the sorted CD4+ and CD8+ cells, DNA amounts averaged about 3.1 ug. Study-wide results and limits: Patients and controls were found to share twenty-nine CD8+ CDR3 sequences. Significant differences in CD8+ Simpson's diversity were not observed between patients and controls.

For this clonotype: No antigen is known for it.

TCR beta VDJ and CDR3 were profiled, and genomic DNA was the template. TCRdb independently ran MiXCR on the reads; one entry per CDR3 protein. The sample comprises a few hundred thousand distinct CDR3 sequences, 65% to 80% of which are singletons, and 4% rests with the top ten. The clonotype was recovered from a human donor in good health, serving as a control. Source material: sorted CD4+, CD8+, or CD8+CD57+ T cells (not recorded which) from PBMCs.

Here the CDR3 reads CASNRGGTGELFF. DNA for the CDR3: TGTGCCAGCAACAGGGGGGGCACGGGCGAGCTGTTTTTT. The chain joins TRBV7-2 to TRBJ2-2; a weak D match, TRBD1 (8 bases). The CDR3 is made up of 13 amino acids. Deletions cut 7 bases from V and 11 bases from J, with 17 bases between. Germline V gene sequence: CDR1 SGHTA, CDR2 FQGNSA. Based on the CDR3 plus reference TRBV7-2 and TRBJ2-2, the full variable domain is GAGVSQSPSNKVTEKGKDVELRCDPISGHTALYWYRQSLGQGLEFLIYFQGNSAPDKSGLPSDRFSAERTGGSVSTLTIQRTQQEDSAVYLCASNRGGTGELFFGEGSRLTVL.